The following is a T cell receptor (beta chain) sequence with its context. This sample was included in a study of OX40 agonist ivuxolimab in advanced cancers. Only in-frame clones appear in the TCRdb table, and some are missing; sequencing was by immunoSEQ multiplex PCR. The table lists 45,000 to 55,000 clones, roughly 81% of them singletons. Germline V lookup: CDR1 SGHRS, CDR2 YFSETQ. This CDR3 has 15 residues. Trimming pared 0 bases from V and 0 bases from J, leaving 7 bases between. Source: CD4+ or CD8+ T cells sorted from blood, taken in a trial of the OX40 agonist ivuxolimab. The chain has TRBV5-1 and TRBJ2-1; D gene uncertain. This TCR derives from an adult with an advanced solid tumor such as melanoma, head and neck, liver or kidney cancer. The CDR3 DNA reads TGCGCCAGCAGCTTGGGCAGCTTCTCCTACAATGAGCAGTTCTTC. Residues: CASSLGSFSYNEQFF.